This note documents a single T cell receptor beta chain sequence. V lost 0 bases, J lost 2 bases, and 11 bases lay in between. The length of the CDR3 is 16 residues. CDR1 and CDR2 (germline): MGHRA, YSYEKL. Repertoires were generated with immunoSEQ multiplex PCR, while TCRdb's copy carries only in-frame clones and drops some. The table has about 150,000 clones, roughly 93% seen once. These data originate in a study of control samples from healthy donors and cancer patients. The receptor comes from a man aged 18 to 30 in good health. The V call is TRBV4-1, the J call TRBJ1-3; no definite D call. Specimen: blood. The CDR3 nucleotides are TGCGCCAGCAGCCAAGAAATCCCCAAAGCTGGAAACACCATATATTTT. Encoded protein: CASSQEIPKAGNTIYF.